Given below is one T cell receptor beta chain in context. This clonotype was detected ten times or more. Its antigen is unknown. No clone much larger than this one lies a single base away; base qualities are absent. Amplification of TCR beta CDR3 regions was carried out from RNA transcripts. For the first round of RT-PCR on the TCR CDR3, the HTBI primer set was used together with the Qiagen OneStep RT-PCR kit. Libraries were constructed in a second round of multiplex PCR, after which size selection and purification were performed. Paired-end sequencing of the libraries was performed with 100 bp reads on an Illumina HiSeq2000. Regarding the original processing steps: Raw data were processed with SOAPnuke, discarding reads with adapters, uncalled bases, mean Phred below 15, or no exact constant-primer or identifier match. COPE v1.2.5 was used to merge the high-quality paired reads, and each unique nucleotide sequence was defined as a clonotype. Clonotypes were aligned to IMGT TRBV, TRBD and TRBJ reference segments using MiTCR v1.1. The analysis was restricted to V-J combinations with a frequency above 0.0001, which together covered just over 98% of the repertoires. The TCS score was defined as F50 (clonal expansion) divided by E x V (chaos), with BLOSUM62-based TCRdist calculated between CDR3 peptides within each V-J. Welch's t-statistics and random forest reduced fewer than 600 V-J features to roughly 13, which were used in a naive Bayes classifier (R e1071). The Morisita-Horn index was used to measure how similar the thyroid and blood repertoires were. The public reads were run again by TCRdb, first through fastp at Q25 and then through MiXCR, and only productive beta chains were kept. Rows with one shared CDR3 protein collapse into an entry with the most common genes and DNA. These V and J calls are TCRdb output, not the study's own analysis. The sample profile shows roughly 100,000 distinct CDR3 sequences; around 50% of them were found once. The leading ten clones occupy about a quarter of the sample.

The sample comes from a study of T cells in Graves' hyperthyroidism and ophthalmopathy (dated by TCRdb to the late 2010s). Regarding the study in general: Peripheral blood samples were taken at initial diagnosis, before any treatment was given. TCR V-J signatures able to tell the groups apart were searched for in a discovery cohort of more than 90 patients, of whom fewer than 45 had Graves' ophthalmopathy and 55 to 65 had stable Graves' hyperthyroidism. Prospective prediction of ophthalmopathy was tested in an independent validation cohort consisting of 18 hyperthyroidism patients and 15 or so patients who later progressed to ophthalmopathy. The 100 or so discovery patients were divided at random into training and test sets in a 7:3 ratio. Thyroid tissue and blood T-cell repertoires from six or seven Graves' hyperthyroidism patients were also compared in the study. After blood sampling, hyperthyroidism patients were treated with methimazole at a starting dose of 30 mg daily, and ophthalmopathy patients were treated with high-dose intravenous methylprednisolone. According to the paper, TCR Vbeta CDR3 sequencing was carried out on roughly 130 peripheral blood samples, which came from about 45 ophthalmopathy, approximately 72 hyperthyroidism and approximately 17 progressor patients. Here is what the overall study found, with its caveats: Blood samples also contained most of the expanded thyroid clonotypes (frequency above 0.001), which suggests that blood repertoires may reflect thyroid immune responses. During validation, the model predicted progression to ophthalmopathy a median of about 6.3 months ahead of onset, with almost 71% sensitivity and 72.22% specificity. No statistical method was used to set the sample size in advance, and investigators knew the group allocation. Ophthalmopathy was separated from stable hyperthyroidism by a 13 V-J signature model, with around 90% sensitivity and around 81% specificity obtained in cross-validation and 80%/75% obtained in testing.

Graves' hyperthyroidism was defined as stable when no progression to ophthalmopathy occurred over 18 months of follow-up. Hyperthyroidism patients were aged 18 to 65 years and newly diagnosed, with disease duration of less than 2 months. Patients with uncontrolled infections, other autoimmune diseases, pregnancy or lactation were excluded. Diagnoses were established on the basis of clinical symptoms, serum thyroxine and TRAb, thyroid ultrasound, and orbital computed tomography. PBMCs were separated from 8 to 10 ml of fresh peripheral blood using Ficoll-Paque density gradient centrifugation. Total RNA was extracted with Trizol reagent, and quality was checked on an Agilent 2100 Bioanalyzer. In the germline V gene, CDR1 corresponds to SGHVS and CDR2 to FNYEAQ. The cysteine opens and the phenylalanine closes a CDR3 of 15 amino acids. Left in the record is the CDR3 DNA by itself, 45 bases read in frame from the first base. A distance of 12 bases separates the germline ends of V and J, which lose 5 bases and 0 bases respectively.

This clonotype was obtained from a middle-aged man with Graves' hyperthyroidism. Sequences were obtained from blood. Recombination linked TRBV7-6 to TRBJ2-3; the D gene is perhaps TRBD2, from 6 matching bases. The bases are TGTGCCAGCAGCGTAAGCGGGTTGAGCACAGATACGCAGTATTTT. It codes for CASSVSGLSTDTQYF. The CDR3 plus the reference TRBV7-6 and TRBJ2-3 genes for the other parts give the full variable domain: GAGVSQSPRYKVTKRGQDVALRCDPISGHVSLYWYRQALGQGPEFLTYFNYEAQQDKSGLPNDRFSAERPEGSISTLTIQRTEQRDSAMYRCASSVSGLSTDTQYFGPGTRLTVL.